The rows below give T cell receptor beta chains drawn from one sample of a study of vaccination effects on CD4 cells after COVID-19. No antigen has been identified for these receptors. Profiling relied on immunoSEQ multiplex PCR, and the TCRdb table lists in-frame clones only, not all of them. This repertoire shows about 24,000 clones, around 81% found once; its top ten account for about 5.3%. This sample comprised CD4+ T cells from PBMCs cultured with SARS-CoV-2 spike peptides, obtained after COVID-19 vaccination. The receptors originated from a human donor who received a COVID-19 vaccine. Some clones in this sample may be carry-over from other donors' samples. Each CDR3 is given with its conserved first and last residue. A D gene is named only where the DNA matches it firmly. The size entry is marked missing in some rows and otherwise reads once, few, many or a size class.

clone_size: -
d_call: TRBD2
v_call: TRBV4-3
j_call: TRBJ2-3
cdr3_length: 15
cdr3_aa: CASSYGGGNTDTQYF
cdr3_nt: TGCGCCAGCAGCTACGGGGGGGGTAACACAGATACGCAGTATTTT

clone_size: few
d_call: -
v_call: TRBV19
j_call: TRBJ2-2
cdr3_length: 15
cdr3_aa: CASRTGGHDTGELFF
cdr3_nt: TGTGCCAGTAGAACCGGTGGACACGACACCGGGGAGCTGTTTTTT

clone_size: -
d_call: -
v_call: TRBV4-3
j_call: TRBJ1-3
cdr3_length: 16
cdr3_aa: CASSQEFGQRRNTIYF
cdr3_nt: TGCGCCAGCAGCCAAGAGTTTGGACAGCGACGAAACACCATATATTTT

clone_size: -
d_call: -
v_call: TRBV18
j_call: TRBJ2-6
cdr3_length: 15
cdr3_aa: CASSLTGSGANVLTF
cdr3_nt: TGTGCCAGCTCCCTCACAGGCTCTGGGGCCAACGTCCTGACTTTC

clone_size: -
d_call: -
v_call: TRBV18
j_call: TRBJ1-2
cdr3_length: 13
cdr3_aa: CASSPGARSGYTF
cdr3_nt: TGTGCCAGCTCACCAGGGGCCCGGAGTGGCTACACCTTC

clone_size: -
d_call: TRBD1
v_call: TRBV7-2
j_call: TRBJ2-1
cdr3_length: 15
cdr3_aa: CASSPWDRGTNEQFF
cdr3_nt: TGTGCCAGCAGCCCATGGGACAGGGGTACGAATGAGCAGTTCTTC

clone_size: once
d_call: TRBD1
v_call: TRBV6-2/TRBV6-3
j_call: TRBJ1-1
cdr3_length: 16
cdr3_aa: CASSSNPGQGAIEAFF
cdr3_nt: TGTGCCAGCAGCTCGAACCCGGGACAGGGGGCGATTGAAGCTTTCTTT

clone_size: -
d_call: -
v_call: TRBV11-1
j_call: TRBJ2-1
cdr3_length: 13
cdr3_aa: CASSWGGSNEQFF
cdr3_nt: TGTGCCAGCAGCTGGGGCGGTAGCAATGAGCAGTTCTTC

clone_size: -
d_call: -
v_call: TRBV6-5
j_call: TRBJ2-5
cdr3_length: 13
cdr3_aa: CASSSAGQETQYF
cdr3_nt: TGTGCCAGCAGTTCCGCGGGCCAAGAGACCCAGTACTTC

clone_size: -
d_call: TRBD2
v_call: TRBV30
j_call: TRBJ2-5
cdr3_length: 13
cdr3_aa: CAGGLAGRETQYF
cdr3_nt: TGTGCCGGGGGACTAGCGGGGCGTGAGACCCAGTACTTC

clone_size: -
d_call: -
v_call: TRBV11-1
j_call: TRBJ1-1
cdr3_length: 13
cdr3_aa: CASSFWANTEAFF
cdr3_nt: TGTGCCAGCAGCTTTTGGGCGAACACTGAAGCTTTCTTT

clone_size: -
d_call: TRBD1
v_call: TRBV7-9
j_call: TRBJ2-5
cdr3_length: 15
cdr3_aa: CASSLGGDRGETQYF
cdr3_nt: TGTGCCAGCAGCTTAGGGGGGGACAGGGGAGAGACCCAGTACTTC

clone_size: -
d_call: -
v_call: TRBV6-5
j_call: TRBJ2-3
cdr3_length: 16
cdr3_aa: CASSYSISGISDTQYF
cdr3_nt: TGTGCCAGCAGTTACTCGATTTCTGGAATTTCAGATACGCAGTATTTT

clone_size: -
d_call: -
v_call: TRBV7-6
j_call: TRBJ2-5
cdr3_length: 13
cdr3_aa: CASSPHLAETQYF
cdr3_nt: TGTGCCAGCAGCCCCCACTTGGCCGAGACCCAGTACTTC

clone_size: -
d_call: -
v_call: TRBV7-9
j_call: TRBJ2-2
cdr3_length: 13
cdr3_aa: CASSRVGTGELFF
cdr3_nt: TGTGCCAGCAGCCGTGTTGGCACCGGGGAGCTGTTTTTT

clone_size: once
d_call: TRBD1
v_call: TRBV18
j_call: TRBJ1-3
cdr3_length: 16
cdr3_aa: CASSRDRGQAGNTIYF
cdr3_nt: TGTGCCAGCTCAAGAGACAGGGGGCAAGCTGGAAACACCATATATTTT

clone_size: -
d_call: -
v_call: TRBV30
j_call: TRBJ1-3
cdr3_length: 15
cdr3_aa: CAWSSHSGSGNTIYF
cdr3_nt: TGTGCCTGGAGTTCTCATTCAGGGTCTGGAAACACCATATATTTT

clone_size: -
d_call: -
v_call: TRBV9
j_call: TRBJ1-1
cdr3_length: 13
cdr3_aa: CASSVDLNTEAFF
cdr3_nt: TGTGCCAGCAGCGTAGACTTGAACACTGAAGCTTTCTTT

clone_size: -
d_call: TRBD1
v_call: TRBV20-1
j_call: TRBJ1-3
cdr3_length: 15
cdr3_aa: CSASGGRGPGNTIYF
cdr3_nt: TGCAGTGCTAGTGGTGGCAGGGGGCCAGGAAACACCATATATTTT

clone_size: -
d_call: TRBD1
v_call: TRBV4-1
j_call: TRBJ1-1
cdr3_length: 15
cdr3_aa: CASSQTGTAKTEAFF
cdr3_nt: TGCGCCAGCAGCCAAACTGGGACAGCGAAGACTGAAGCTTTCTTT

clone_size: -
d_call: TRBD1
v_call: TRBV6-5
j_call: TRBJ2-5
cdr3_length: 15
cdr3_aa: CASSSPGQGRETQYF
cdr3_nt: TGTGCCAGCAGTTCACCGGGACAGGGAAGAGAGACCCAGTACTTC

clone_size: -
d_call: -
v_call: TRBV2
j_call: TRBJ2-1
cdr3_length: 15
cdr3_aa: CASLNGLSSYNEQFF
cdr3_nt: TGTGCCAGCCTCAATGGACTTAGCTCCTACAATGAGCAGTTCTTC

clone_size: -
d_call: -
v_call: TRBV9
j_call: TRBJ2-5
cdr3_length: 15
cdr3_aa: CASSGRRTAQETQYF
cdr3_nt: TGTGCCAGCAGCGGAAGACGGACGGCGCAAGAGACCCAGTACTTC

clone_size: -
d_call: -
v_call: TRBV6-5
j_call: TRBJ1-1
cdr3_length: 12
cdr3_aa: CASTYFDTEAFF
cdr3_nt: TGTGCCAGCACCTATTTCGACACTGAAGCTTTCTTT

clone_size: -
d_call: -
v_call: TRBV5-1
j_call: TRBJ1-1
cdr3_length: 14
cdr3_aa: CASSLRKRNTEAFF
cdr3_nt: TGCGCCAGCAGCTTAAGGAAGCGGAACACTGAAGCTTTCTTT

clone_size: -
d_call: -
v_call: TRBV19
j_call: TRBJ1-5
cdr3_length: 14
cdr3_aa: CASSRMAGNQPQHF
cdr3_nt: TGTGCCAGCTCCAGGATGGCGGGCAATCAGCCCCAGCATTTT

clone_size: few
d_call: -
v_call: TRBV5-8
j_call: TRBJ1-2
cdr3_length: 14
cdr3_aa: CASRTRWGNYGYTF
cdr3_nt: TGTGCCAGCCGGACCAGATGGGGTAACTATGGCTACACCTTC

clone_size: -
d_call: -
v_call: TRBV11-2
j_call: TRBJ1-2
cdr3_length: 16
cdr3_aa: CASSLLGGPTPVGYTF
cdr3_nt: TGTGCCAGCAGCTTGCTTGGCGGGCCCACCCCGGTTGGCTACACCTTC

clone_size: -
d_call: TRBD1
v_call: TRBV7-9
j_call: TRBJ2-2
cdr3_length: 16
cdr3_aa: CASSLKGTGSTGELFF
cdr3_nt: TGTGCCAGCAGCTTAAAAGGGACAGGGTCCACCGGGGAGCTGTTTTTT

clone_size: -
d_call: TRBD1
v_call: TRBV5-5
j_call: TRBJ1-5
cdr3_length: 14
cdr3_aa: CASSFGQGNQPQHF
cdr3_nt: TGTGCCAGCAGCTTCGGACAGGGGAATCAGCCCCAGCATTTT

clone_size: -
d_call: TRBD1
v_call: TRBV11-2
j_call: TRBJ2-6
cdr3_length: 19
cdr3_aa: CASSPETGGQTAGANVLTF
cdr3_nt: TGTGCCAGCAGCCCAGAGACAGGGGGGCAGACTGCTGGGGCCAACGTCCTGACTTTC

clone_size: -
d_call: -
v_call: TRBV2
j_call: TRBJ2-2
cdr3_length: 13
cdr3_aa: CASSEVVTGELFF
cdr3_nt: TGTGCCAGCAGTGAGGTAGTAACCGGGGAGCTGTTTTTT

clone_size: -
d_call: -
v_call: TRBV20-1
j_call: TRBJ1-2
cdr3_length: 11
cdr3_aa: CSAFHSYGYTF
cdr3_nt: TGCAGTGCTTTTCACAGCTATGGCTACACCTTC

clone_size: -
d_call: -
v_call: TRBV18
j_call: TRBJ1-1
cdr3_length: 14
cdr3_aa: CASSPTQVVIEAFF
cdr3_nt: TGTGCCAGCTCACCTACGCAGGTCGTTATTGAAGCTTTCTTT